This T cell receptor beta chain was sequenced during a study of blood T cell repertoires in COVID-19 (TCRdb year 2020). About the study as a whole: Collaborator samples came from the United States, Italy and Spain and covered acute and convalescent phases of COVID-19. HLA class I and class II types, where available, came from metadata supplied by the sample provider rather than from assay-based typing. The sample metadata nearly always contained a de-identified subject ID, COVID-19 status, age in years and sex. Subjects who had been exposed to COVID-19, were actively infected with it, or had recovered from it provided the deeply sampled blood TCRbeta repertoires that made up the dataset. The repertoires were released in a freely available public database meant as a resource for research on the immune response to SARS-CoV-2. The samples were drawn from the first 160 participants of the ongoing ImmuneRACE study and from 1,254 subjects provided by 6 global collaborators. The prospective study material was composed of cDNA or gDNA derived from T cells, B-cell-depleted T cells, or PBMCs.

With regard to this clone: There is no known antigen for this receptor. It has no much larger one-base neighbor in the sample; base qualities were not kept.

Each collaborating institution followed its own protocols to collect whole blood in K2EDTA tubes. For TCRbeta analysis, collaborators shipped samples as frozen whole blood, isolated PBMCs, or DNA extracted from either of those sample types. The CDR3 covers 13 residues, taking in both the cysteine and the phenylalanine. Of the read, only the CDR3 DNA is kept; its 39 bases are in frame from base 1. CDR1 and CDR2, per the germline V gene (reference sequence), are LNHDA and SQIVND. Trimming removed 4 bases from V and 11 bases from J, leaving 12 bases between the germline ends. Broad study findings and their caveats: The quantity of clinical and demographic metadata differed by source and by participant and was supplied without curation.

TCRbeta CDR3 regions were amplified from genomic DNA using the immunoSEQ Assay, a bias-controlled multiplex PCR. Under the source paper's analysis protocol: Nucleated cell counts per sample were estimated from amplification of reference gene primers within the assay. To quantify the absolute abundance of each unique TCRbeta CDR3 rearrangement, sequence reads were collapsed and filtered. For each sample, productive Simpson clonality was calculated as the square root of Simpson's diversity index across productive rearrangements. Drawn from immuneACCESS, this table holds only the in-frame rearrangements with V and J called that TCRdb kept. Clones are partly lost; checked studies trace under half to an unresolved V gene and leave the rest unexplained. V and J calls and clone size are copied from that table; D and trimming were computed from the DNA. For this sample the table gives 150,000 or so clones, of which roughly 82% were detected only once. Around 8% of the sample lies in the top ten.

The receptor was derived from a woman aged 70-85 years with acute or convalescent COVID-19. The chain was built from TRBV19 and TRBJ1-6, with a tentative D gene TRBD1 over 5 matching bases. The sequencing sample was made of peripheral blood. The CDR3 corresponds to CASSRKGLTPLHF. The nucleotides read TGTGCCAGTAGTAGAAAGGGGCTGACACCCCTCCACTTT.